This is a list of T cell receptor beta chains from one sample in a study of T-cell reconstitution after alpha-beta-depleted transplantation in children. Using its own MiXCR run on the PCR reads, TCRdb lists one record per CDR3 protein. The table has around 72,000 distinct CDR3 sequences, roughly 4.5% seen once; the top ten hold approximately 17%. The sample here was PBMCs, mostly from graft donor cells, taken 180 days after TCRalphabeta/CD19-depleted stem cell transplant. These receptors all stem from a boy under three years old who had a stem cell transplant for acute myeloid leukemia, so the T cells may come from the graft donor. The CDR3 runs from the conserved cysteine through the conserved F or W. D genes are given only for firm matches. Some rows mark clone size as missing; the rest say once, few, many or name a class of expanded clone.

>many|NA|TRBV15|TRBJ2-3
TGTGCCACCAGCAGAGATTATGGGGGGGCTAGCACAGATACGCAGTATTTT
CATSRDYGGASTDTQYF
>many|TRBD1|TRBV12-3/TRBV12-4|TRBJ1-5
TGTGCCACCCGACAGGGCCCCAATCAGCCCCAGCATTTT
CATRQGPNQPQHF
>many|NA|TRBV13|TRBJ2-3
TGTGCCAGCAGCCGCCCTTGGGGGGGCCGGAAAGAAGATACGCAGTATTTT
CASSRPWGGRKEDTQYF
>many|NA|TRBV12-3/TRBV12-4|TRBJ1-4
TGTGCCAGCAGTTTAGACCGGACCGACAGTGGGAAAAAACTGTTTTTT
CASSLDRTDSGKKLFF
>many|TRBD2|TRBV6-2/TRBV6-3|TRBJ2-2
TGTGCCAGCCAACTAGCGGGGTACACCGGGGAGCTGTTTTTT
CASQLAGYTGELFF
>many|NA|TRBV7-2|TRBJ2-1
TGTGCCAGCAGCTCCATGCATGGCTCCTACAATGAGCAGTTCTTC
CASSSMHGSYNEQFF
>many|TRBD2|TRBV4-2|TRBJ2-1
TGTGCCAGCAGCCGGACTAGCGGGGAAATATACAATGAGCAGTTCTTC
CASSRTSGEIYNEQFF
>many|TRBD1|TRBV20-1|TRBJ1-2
TGCAGTGCTACCTCCGGGACAGCTTATGGCTACACCTTC
CSATSGTAYGYTF
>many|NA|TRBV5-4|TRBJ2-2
TGTGCCATCCCAGGGTCCCACACCGGGGAGCTGTTTTTT
CAIPGSHTGELFF
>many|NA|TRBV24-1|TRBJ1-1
TGTGCCACCAGTGGAGGGAACACTGAAGCTTTCTTT
CATSGGNTEAFF
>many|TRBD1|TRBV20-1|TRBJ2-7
TGCAGTGCTAGAGACCACAGGGGAGCCTACGAGCAGTACTTC
CSARDHRGAYEQYF
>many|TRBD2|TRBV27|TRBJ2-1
TGTGCCAGCCGCCTGGCGGGGGGGCTGTCCTACAATGAGCAGTTCTTC
CASRLAGGLSYNEQFF
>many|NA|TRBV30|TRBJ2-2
TGTGCCTGGAGTAAGGGGACCGGGGAGCTGTTTTTT
CAWSKGTGELFF
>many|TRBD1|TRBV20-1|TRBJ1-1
TGCAGTGCTAGAGAGAATCCTGGGACAGAGAACACTGAAGCTTTCTTT
CSARENPGTENTEAFF
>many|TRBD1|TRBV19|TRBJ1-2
TGTGCCAGTAGTATAGACCGGGGACAGGGTGATGGCTACACCTTC
CASSIDRGQGDGYTF
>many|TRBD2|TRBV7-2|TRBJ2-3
TGTGCCAGCAGCCCTGGACTAGCGGGGGCCTCCTATACGCAGTATTTT
CASSPGLAGASYTQYF
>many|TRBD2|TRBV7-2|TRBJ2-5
TGTGCCAGCAGCTTCTCCGGGACTAGCGGGGGGGCCAAAGAGACCCAGTACTTC
CASSFSGTSGGAKETQYF
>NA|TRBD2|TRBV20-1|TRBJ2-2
TGCAGTGCTAGAGCTCTAGCGGGTCCAACCGGGGAGCTGTTTTTT
CSARALAGPTGELFF
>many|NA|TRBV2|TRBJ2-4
TGTGCCAGCAGTCACAGGGTCCCCAAAAACATTCAGTACTTC
CASSHRVPKNIQYF
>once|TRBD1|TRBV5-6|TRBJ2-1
TGTGCCAGCAGCTCCGGACAGGGGACCTACAATGAGCAGTTCTTC
CASSSGQGTYNEQFF
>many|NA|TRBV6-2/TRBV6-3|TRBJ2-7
TGTGCCAGCAGTAGGAGGATGAGCTCCTACGAGCAGTACTTC
CASSRRMSSYEQYF
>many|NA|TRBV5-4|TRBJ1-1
TGTGCCAGCAGCTTGTGGCAGGGCACTGAAGCTTTCTTT
CASSLWQGTEAFF
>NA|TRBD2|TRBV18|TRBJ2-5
TGTGCCAGCTCACCAGTCGGACTAGCGGGGGGCGTCCCAAGGTCCCAGTACTTC
CASSPVGLAGGVPRSQYF
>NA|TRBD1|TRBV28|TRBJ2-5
TGTGCCAGCAGTCGACGGACAGGGGGCGAAGAGACCCAGTACTTC
CASSRRTGGEETQYF
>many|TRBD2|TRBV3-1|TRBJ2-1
TGTGCCAGCAGCCCCCCGACGGGGGGACTATACAATGAGCAGTTCTTC
CASSPPTGGLYNEQFF
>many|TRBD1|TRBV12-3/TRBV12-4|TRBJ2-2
TGTGCCAGCAGTCAGGGGGTTGCTGGGGAGCTGTTTTTT
CASSQGVAGELFF
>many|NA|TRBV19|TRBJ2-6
TGTGCCAGCGCCAGCTCTGGGGCCAACGTCCTGACTTTC
CASASSGANVLTF
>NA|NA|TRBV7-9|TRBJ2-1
TGTGCCAGCAGTCTCCCCTCCTACAATGAGCAGTTCTTC
CASSLPSYNEQFF
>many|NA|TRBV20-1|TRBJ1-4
TGCAGTGCTACTCGACAGGACGTGAGAAAACTGTTTTTT
CSATRQDVRKLFF
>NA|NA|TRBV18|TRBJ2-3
TGTGCCAGCTCACCCGCGACAGTTGGGCCTAAAACAGATACGCAGTATTTT
CASSPATVGPKTDTQYF
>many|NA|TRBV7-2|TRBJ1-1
TGTGCCAGCAGCTTATGGGCAGGTGCTACCGTGAACACTGAAGCTTTCTTT
CASSLWAGATVNTEAFF
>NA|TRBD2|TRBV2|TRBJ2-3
TGTGCCAGCAGGTACCAACTAGCGGGGGGAGCAGATACGCAGTATTTT
CASRYQLAGGADTQYF
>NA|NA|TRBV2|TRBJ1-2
TGTGCCAGCACCCATGACACCTATGGCTACACCTTC
CASTHDTYGYTF
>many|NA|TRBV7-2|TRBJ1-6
TGTGCCAGCAGCTTAGCGCGGGGCGGATTCGGGCCACCCCTCCACTTT
CASSLARGGFGPPLHF
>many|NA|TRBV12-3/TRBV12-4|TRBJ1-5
TGTGCCAGCAGTTGGAGGAGGAATCAGCCCCAGCATTTT
CASSWRRNQPQHF
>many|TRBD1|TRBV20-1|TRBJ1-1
TGCAGTGCCCGTTCCATGATTCAGGGGGGCACTGAAGCTTTCTTT
CSARSMIQGGTEAFF
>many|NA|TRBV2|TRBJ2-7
TGTGCCAGCAGTGGCCGGGAGCAGTACTTC
CASSGREQYF
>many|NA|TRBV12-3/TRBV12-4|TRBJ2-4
TGTGCCAGCAGTTTAGTCCCAAGTGGGACTTCGAAGTACTTC
CASSLVPSGTSKYF
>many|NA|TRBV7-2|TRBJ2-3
TGTGCCAGCAACCCCCGGACCAGCCCCACAGATACGCAGTATTTT
CASNPRTSPTDTQYF
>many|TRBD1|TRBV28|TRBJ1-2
TGTGCCAGCAGTCCTGCCTTACCGGGACAGGGGAAGGATCGCTACACCTTC
CASSPALPGQGKDRYTF
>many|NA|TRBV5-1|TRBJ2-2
TGCGCCAGCAGCTTGGCAGGGGCTGGCACCGGGGAGCTGTTTTTT
CASSLAGAGTGELFF
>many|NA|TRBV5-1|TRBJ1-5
TGCGCCAGCAGCTTGTATAGTAATCAGCCCCAGCATTTT
CASSLYSNQPQHF
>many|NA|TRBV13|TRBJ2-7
TGTGCCAGCAGCTTAGAGACCGACACCTCCTACGAGCAGTACTTC
CASSLETDTSYEQYF
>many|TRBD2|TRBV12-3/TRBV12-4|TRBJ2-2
TGTGCCAGCAGTCCCCTAGCGGGGTCCTACACCGGGGAGCTGTTTTTT
CASSPLAGSYTGELFF
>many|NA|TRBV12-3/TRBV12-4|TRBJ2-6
TGTGCCAGCAGTTCCGCAGGGGCTGGGGCCAACGTCCTGACTTTC
CASSSAGAGANVLTF
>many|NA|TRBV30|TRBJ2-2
TGTGCCTGGAGTGTATTTGGGCAGGTGAACACCGGGGAGCTGTTTTTT
CAWSVFGQVNTGELFF
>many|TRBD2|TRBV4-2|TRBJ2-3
TGTGCCAGCAGCCAAGTAGCGGGGGGGCGCACAGATACGCAGTATTTT
CASSQVAGGRTDTQYF
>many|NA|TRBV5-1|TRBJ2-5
TGCGCCAGCAGCTCCTCGTACCAAGAGACCCAGTACTTC
CASSSSYQETQYF
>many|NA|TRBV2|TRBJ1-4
TGTGCCAGCAACCCTCGGGCTGCAACTAATGAAAAACTGTTTTTT
CASNPRAATNEKLFF
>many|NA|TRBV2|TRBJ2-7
TGTGCCAGCAGTGACCCAGGGGAGGACTACGAGCAGTACTTC
CASSDPGEDYEQYF
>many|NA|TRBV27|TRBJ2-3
TGTGCCAGCAGTCCCCGCCGGTACGGGACATTGCAAGATACGCAGTATTTT
CASSPRRYGTLQDTQYF
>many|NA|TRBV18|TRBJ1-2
TGTGCCAGCTCACCACTTCAGGGATTTGCCTATGGCTACACCTTC
CASSPLQGFAYGYTF
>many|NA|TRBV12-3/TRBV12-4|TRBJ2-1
TGTGCCAGCAGTTCCAGCGACCGGGTCACCTACAATGAGCAGTTCTTC
CASSSSDRVTYNEQFF
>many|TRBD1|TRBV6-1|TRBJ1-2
TGTGCCAGCAGTGTCCGGGACAGTTCTAACTATGGCTACACCTTC
CASSVRDSSNYGYTF
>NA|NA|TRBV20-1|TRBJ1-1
TGCAGTGCCCCCCGGCCGGAGCCCTTGAACACTGAAGCTTTCTTT
CSAPRPEPLNTEAFF
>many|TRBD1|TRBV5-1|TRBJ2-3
TGCGCCAGCAGCCTTGGACAGGCCCTCACAGATACGCAGTATTTT
CASSLGQALTDTQYF
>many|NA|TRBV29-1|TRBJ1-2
TGCAGCGTTGAGTCGGGATTTAACTATGGCTACACCTTC
CSVESGFNYGYTF